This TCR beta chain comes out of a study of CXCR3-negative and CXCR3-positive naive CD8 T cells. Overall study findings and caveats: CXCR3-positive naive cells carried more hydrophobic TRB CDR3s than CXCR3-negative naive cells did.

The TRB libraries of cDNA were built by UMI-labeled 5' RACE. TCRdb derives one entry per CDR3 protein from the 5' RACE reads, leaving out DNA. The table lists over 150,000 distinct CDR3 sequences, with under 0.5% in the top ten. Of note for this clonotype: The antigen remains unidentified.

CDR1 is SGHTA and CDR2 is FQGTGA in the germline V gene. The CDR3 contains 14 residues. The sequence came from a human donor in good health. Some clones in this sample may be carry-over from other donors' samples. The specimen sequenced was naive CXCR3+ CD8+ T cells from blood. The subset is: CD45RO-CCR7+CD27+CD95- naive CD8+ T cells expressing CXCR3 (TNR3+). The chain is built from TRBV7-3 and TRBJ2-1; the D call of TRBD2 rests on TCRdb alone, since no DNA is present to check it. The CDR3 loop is CASSPIAGGYEQFF.